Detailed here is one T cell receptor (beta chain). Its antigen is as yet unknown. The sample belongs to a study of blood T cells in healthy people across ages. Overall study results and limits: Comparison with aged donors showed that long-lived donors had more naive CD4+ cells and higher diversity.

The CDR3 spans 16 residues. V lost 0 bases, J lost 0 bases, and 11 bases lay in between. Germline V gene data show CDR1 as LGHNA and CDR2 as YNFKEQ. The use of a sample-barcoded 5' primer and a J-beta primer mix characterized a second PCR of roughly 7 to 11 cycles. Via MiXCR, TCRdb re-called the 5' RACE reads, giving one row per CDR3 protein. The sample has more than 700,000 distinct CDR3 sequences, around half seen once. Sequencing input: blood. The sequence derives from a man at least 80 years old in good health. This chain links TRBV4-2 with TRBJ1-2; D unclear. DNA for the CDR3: TGTGCCAGCAGCCAAGACGCGTCCCTGGCTAACTATGGCTACACCTTC. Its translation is CASSQDASLANYGYTF.